Listed below are T cell receptor beta chains from one sample, sequenced in a study of T cell repertoires in cytomegalovirus infection. Their target antigens are unknown. Each CDR3 protein is one row after TCRdb ran MiXCR on the reads. The sample holds roughly 110,000 distinct CDR3 sequences; more than 30% are singletons and the top ten take 41%. This material consisted of CD8+ T cells from cultured PBMCs, taken from culture after CMV antigen stimulation. Receptor source: a human donor in good health (CMV status not recorded). Some clones in this sample may be carry-over from other donors' samples. The CDR3 runs from the conserved cysteine through the conserved F or W. The D gene is left open where the match is weak. Not all rows give a size; the values are once, few, many and, for expanded clones, a class.

J gene,D gene,clone size,V gene,CDR3 protein,CDR3 DNA
TRBJ2-5,-,few,TRBV5-6,CASSLGSGLRETQYF,TGTGCCAGCAGCTTAGGGAGCGGCCTGCGGGAGACCCAGTACTTC
TRBJ2-7,-,many,TRBV19,CASSIQGSQYEQYF,TGTGCCAGTAGTATACAGGGGTCCCAATACGAGCAGTACTTC
TRBJ1-1,-,-,TRBV7-9,CASRGRGDTEAFF,TGTGCCAGCAGGGGTCGGGGGGACACTGAAGCTTTCTTT
TRBJ1-2,-,-,TRBV29-1,CSVSRLTRGYGYTF,TGCAGCGTTTCCCGACTCACACGTGGCTATGGCTACACCTTC
TRBJ1-2,TRBD1,-,TRBV5-1,CASSGPGQEGYGYTF,TGCGCCAGCAGCGGGCCGGGACAGGAAGGCTATGGCTACACCTTC
TRBJ1-4,-,few,TRBV7-9,CASSLEATAPTLFF,TGTGCCAGCAGCTTAGAAGCGACGGCGCCGACACTGTTTTTT
TRBJ2-5,TRBD1,many,TRBV7-9,CASSLTGTGGGETQYF,TGTGCCAGCAGCCTTACCGGGACAGGGGGGGGAGAGACCCAGTACTTC
TRBJ2-3,-,many,TRBV7-8,CASSFTPLQAISTDTQYF,TGTGCCAGCAGCTTCACACCCCTACAGGCCATTAGCACAGATACGCAGTATTTT
TRBJ2-7,TRBD1,-,TRBV27,CASSPGQDEQYF,TGTGCCAGCAGCCCGGGACAGGACGAGCAGTACTTC
TRBJ1-6,-,-,TRBV19,CASSPGITSSPLHF,TGTGCCAGTAGTCCCGGGATCACCTCCTCACCCCTCCACTTT
TRBJ1-5,-,-,TRBV5-6,CASSLGAGAQPQHF,TGTGCCAGCAGCTTGGGCGCAGGGGCTCAGCCCCAGCATTTT
TRBJ2-2,TRBD2,-,TRBV7-6,CASSYSSGGAPGELFF,TGTGCCAGCAGCTATTCTAGCGGGGGGGCCCCCGGGGAGCTGTTTTTT
TRBJ2-2,TRBD2,-,TRBV5-3,CASSRGLAGSHGELFF,TGTGCCAGCAGCCGAGGACTAGCGGGGAGTCACGGGGAGCTGTTTTTT
TRBJ1-5,-,many,TRBV7-9,CASSLVGDQPQHF,TGTGCCAGCAGCTTAGTAGGGGATCAGCCCCAGCATTTT
TRBJ2-1,-,few,TRBV5-1,CASSNRAAYNEQFF,TGCGCCAGCAGCAACAGGGCAGCCTACAATGAGCAGTTCTTC
TRBJ2-2,TRBD1,few,TRBV9,CASSVALTGETGELFF,TGTGCCAGCAGCGTAGCTTTGACAGGGGAAACCGGGGAGCTGTTTTTT
TRBJ2-1,-,many,TRBV7-8,CASRATYNEQFF,TGTGCCAGCAGGGCAACCTACAATGAGCAGTTCTTC
TRBJ1-3,-,-,TRBV6-6,CASSYSLRPSSGNTIYF,TGTGCCAGCAGTTACTCGCTGAGGCCCAGCTCTGGAAACACCATATATTTT
TRBJ1-1,-,-,TRBV19,CASSIEQTANTEAFF,TGTGCCAGTAGTATAGAACAGACCGCAAACACTGAAGCTTTCTTT
TRBJ2-1,TRBD2,-,TRBV20-1,CSARVPGLAGNNEQFF,TGCAGTGCTAGAGTACCGGGACTAGCGGGGAATAATGAGCAGTTCTTC
TRBJ2-1,-,many,TRBV4-2,CASSPGAGQAGEQFF,TGTGCCAGCAGCCCGGGGGCCGGACAGGCGGGTGAGCAGTTCTTC
TRBJ2-1,TRBD2,-,TRBV11-2,CASSSLTSGVYDEQFF,TGTGCCAGCAGCTCCCTTACTAGCGGGGTCTACGATGAGCAGTTCTTC
TRBJ1-1,-,once,TRBV29-1,CSVDLYEGTAEAFF,TGCAGCGTTGATCTATACGAGGGAACAGCTGAAGCTTTCTTT
TRBJ1-2,-,few,TRBV5-5,CASSLSAGARDGYTF,TGTGCCAGCAGCTTGTCGGCAGGGGCGCGGGATGGCTACACCTTC
TRBJ2-7,-,-,TRBV7-3,CASSPPSASYEQYF,TGTGCCAGCAGCCCTCCTAGCGCCTCCTACGAGCAGTACTTC
TRBJ2-5,-,-,TRBV12-3/TRBV12-4,CASSPTGQETQYF,TGTGCCAGCAGTCCCACAGGTCAAGAGACCCAGTACTTC
TRBJ2-2,-,few,TRBV6-6,CASSYPKNPRERGTGELFF,TGTGCCAGCAGCTACCCCAAGAACCCCAGGGAGAGGGGCACCGGGGAGCTGTTTTTT
TRBJ1-1,TRBD1,once,TRBV9,CASSVVGAGGTEAFF,TGTGCCAGCAGCGTAGTTGGGGCAGGGGGGACTGAAGCTTTCTTT
TRBJ1-4,-,few,TRBV7-9,CASSLSRGIEKLFF,TGTGCCAGCAGTCTGTCCCGGGGAATAGAAAAACTGTTTTTT
TRBJ1-5,-,-,TRBV5-5,CASSLYARDDQPQHF,TGTGCCAGCAGCTTGTATGCCCGGGACGATCAGCCCCAGCATTTT
TRBJ2-5,-,few,TRBV7-2,CASSFHSNQETQYF,TGTGCCAGCAGCTTTCACAGTAACCAAGAGACCCAGTACTTC
TRBJ1-5,-,many,TRBV7-8,CASSFGFSQPQHF,TGTGCCAGCAGCTTTGGATTCTCCCAGCCCCAGCATTTT
TRBJ1-1,-,-,TRBV6-2/TRBV6-3,CASSYFPEMNTEAFF,TGTGCCAGCAGTTACTTTCCAGAAATGAACACTGAAGCTTTCTTT
TRBJ2-1,-,-,TRBV6-1,CASSVVGTNEQFF,TGTGCCAGCAGTGTGGTAGGGACCAATGAGCAGTTCTTC